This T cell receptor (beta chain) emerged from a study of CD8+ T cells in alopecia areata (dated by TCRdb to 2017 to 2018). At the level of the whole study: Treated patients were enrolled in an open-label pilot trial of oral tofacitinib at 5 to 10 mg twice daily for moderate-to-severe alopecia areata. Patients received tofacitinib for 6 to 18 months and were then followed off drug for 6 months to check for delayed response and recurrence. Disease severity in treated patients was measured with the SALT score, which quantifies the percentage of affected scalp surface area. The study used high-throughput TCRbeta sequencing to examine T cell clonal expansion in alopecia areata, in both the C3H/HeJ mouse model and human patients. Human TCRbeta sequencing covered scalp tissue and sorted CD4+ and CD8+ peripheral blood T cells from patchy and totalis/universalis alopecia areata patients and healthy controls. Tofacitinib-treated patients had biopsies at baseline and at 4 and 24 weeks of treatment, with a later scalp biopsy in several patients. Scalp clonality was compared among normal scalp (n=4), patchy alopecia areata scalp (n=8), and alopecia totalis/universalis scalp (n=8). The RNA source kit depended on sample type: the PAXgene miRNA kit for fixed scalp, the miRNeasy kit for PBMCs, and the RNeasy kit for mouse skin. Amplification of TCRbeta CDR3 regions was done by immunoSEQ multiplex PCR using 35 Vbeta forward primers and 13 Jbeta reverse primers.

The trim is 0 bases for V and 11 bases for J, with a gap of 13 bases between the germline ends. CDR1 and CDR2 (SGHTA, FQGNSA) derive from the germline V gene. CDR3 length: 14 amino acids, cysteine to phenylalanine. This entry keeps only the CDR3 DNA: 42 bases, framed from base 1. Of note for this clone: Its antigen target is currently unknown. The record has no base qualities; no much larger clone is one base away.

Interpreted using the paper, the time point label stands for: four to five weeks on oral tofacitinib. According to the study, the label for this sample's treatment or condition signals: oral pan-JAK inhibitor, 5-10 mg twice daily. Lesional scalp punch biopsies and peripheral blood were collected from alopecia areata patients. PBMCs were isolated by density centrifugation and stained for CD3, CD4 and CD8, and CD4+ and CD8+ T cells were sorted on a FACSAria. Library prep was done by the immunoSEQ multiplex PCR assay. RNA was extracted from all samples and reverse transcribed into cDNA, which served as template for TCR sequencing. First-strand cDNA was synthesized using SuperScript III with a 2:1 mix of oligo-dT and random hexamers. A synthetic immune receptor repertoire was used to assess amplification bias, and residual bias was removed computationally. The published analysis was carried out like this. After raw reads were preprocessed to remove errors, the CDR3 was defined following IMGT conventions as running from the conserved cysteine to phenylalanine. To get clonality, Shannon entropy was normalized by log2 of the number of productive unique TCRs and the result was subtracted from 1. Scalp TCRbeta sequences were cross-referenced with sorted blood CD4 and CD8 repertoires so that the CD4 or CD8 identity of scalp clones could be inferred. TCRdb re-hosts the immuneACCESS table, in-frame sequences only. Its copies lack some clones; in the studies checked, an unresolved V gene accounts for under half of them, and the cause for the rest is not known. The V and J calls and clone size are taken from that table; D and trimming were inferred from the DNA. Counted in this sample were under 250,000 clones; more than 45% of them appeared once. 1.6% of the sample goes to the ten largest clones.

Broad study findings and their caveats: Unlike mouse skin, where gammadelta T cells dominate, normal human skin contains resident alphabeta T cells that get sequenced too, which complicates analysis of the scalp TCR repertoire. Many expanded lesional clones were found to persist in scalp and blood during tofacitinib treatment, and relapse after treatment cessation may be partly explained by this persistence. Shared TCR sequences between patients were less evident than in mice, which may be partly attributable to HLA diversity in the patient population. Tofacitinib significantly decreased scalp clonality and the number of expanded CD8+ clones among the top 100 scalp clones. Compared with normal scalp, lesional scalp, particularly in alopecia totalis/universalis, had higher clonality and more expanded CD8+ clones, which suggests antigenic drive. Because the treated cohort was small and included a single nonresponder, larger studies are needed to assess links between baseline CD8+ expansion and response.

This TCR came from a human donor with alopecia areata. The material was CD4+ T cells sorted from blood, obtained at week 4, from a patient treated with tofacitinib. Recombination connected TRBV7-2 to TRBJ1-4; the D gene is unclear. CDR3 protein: CASSLALWGGKLFF. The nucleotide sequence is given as TGTGCCAGCAGCTTAGCCCTCTGGGGAGGTAAACTGTTTTTT. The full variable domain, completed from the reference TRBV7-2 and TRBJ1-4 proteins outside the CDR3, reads GAGVSQSPSNKVTEKGKDVELRCDPISGHTALYWYRQSLGQGLEFLIYFQGNSAPDKSGLPSDRFSAERTGGSVSTLTIQRTQQEDSAVYLCASSLALWGGKLFFGSGTQLSVL.